This is a list of T cell receptor beta chains from one sample in a study of neoadjuvant anti-PD-1 for oral cavity cancer. Clones were sequenced by immunoSEQ multiplex PCR, and TCRdb holds only the in-frame ones, with some missing. The data hold 13,000 to 15,000 clones, with roughly two thirds observed a single time. Source: PBMCs, taken after nivolumab (anti-PD-1) treatment. These receptors originate from a person aged 35-79 years with oral cavity squamous cell carcinoma. The CDR3 runs from the conserved cysteine through the conserved F or W. A D gene is named only where the DNA matches it firmly. Only some rows state a clone size, as once, few, many or a class for expanded clones.

CDR3nt	CDR3aa	j_gene	d_gene	abundance	v_gene
TGCGCCAGCAGCCCCGGGACAGGGGATAGCAATCAGCCCCAGCATTTT	CASSPGTGDSNQPQHF	TRBJ1-5	TRBD1	NA	TRBV5-1
TGTGCCAGCAGCTTTCTCGTCGACACCGGGGAGCTGTTTTTT	CASSFLVDTGELFF	TRBJ2-2	NA	once	TRBV5-5
TGCGCCAGCAGCTTGTCTTCATCGACTCTAGCCAACAGGGGAAACATTCAGTACTTC	CASSLSSSTLANRGNIQYF	TRBJ2-4	TRBD1	NA	TRBV5-1
TGTGCCAGTAGTACTCGGGACAGAAACACTGAAGCTTTCTTT	CASSTRDRNTEAFF	TRBJ1-1	TRBD1	few	TRBV19
TGTGCCAGCAGCTTAGATCCGGAAAGCTCCTACAATGAGCAGTTCTTC	CASSLDPESSYNEQFF	TRBJ2-1	NA	few	TRBV11-2
TGTGCCAGCAGCCCCAAGGGCCCCTACGAGCAGTACTTC	CASSPKGPYEQYF	TRBJ2-7	NA	once	TRBV7-9
TGTGCCAGCAGTGGGACGCGACAAAACTATGGCTACACCTTC	CASSGTRQNYGYTF	TRBJ1-2	NA	NA	TRBV25-1
TGTGCCAGCCCTCCCAGGGGACGCCGAGGGCAGTACTTC	CASPPRGRRGQYF	TRBJ2-7	NA	NA	TRBV27
TGCAGCGTTGAAATGGAGGCCGGGGAGACCCAGTACTTC	CSVEMEAGETQYF	TRBJ2-5	NA	once	TRBV29-1
TGTGCCAGCAGTTTATACGGGGGTCCGTACGAGCAGTACTTC	CASSLYGGPYEQYF	TRBJ2-7	NA	NA	TRBV27
TGTGCCAGCAGTTATAACCGGGCCACCTATGGCTACACCTTC	CASSYNRATYGYTF	TRBJ1-2	NA	NA	TRBV6-5
TGTGCCAGCAGCTTAGCGGAAGCGGGCGGGAGGGGACGGGAGACCCAGTACTTC	CASSLAEAGGRGRETQYF	TRBJ2-5	TRBD2	NA	TRBV7-8
TGCGCCAGCAGTGAGGGGGGTCGACCTGCGGACGAGCAGTACTTC	CASSEGGRPADEQYF	TRBJ2-7	NA	NA	TRBV10-2
TGTGCCAGTAGTCTAAGTAGCATGAACACTGAAGCTTTCTTT	CASSLSSMNTEAFF	TRBJ1-1	NA	NA	TRBV19
TGTGCCAGCAGCGCCTCGGGACAGGGGAACACCGGGGAGCTGTTTTTT	CASSASGQGNTGELFF	TRBJ2-2	TRBD1	NA	TRBV9
TGTGCCACCCCCCCCCGTGGAACTGAAGCTTTCTTT	CATPPRGTEAFF	TRBJ1-1	NA	NA	TRBV9
TGTGCCTGGAGTGACAGGGGAGGAAACACCATATATTTT	CAWSDRGGNTIYF	TRBJ1-3	TRBD1	once	TRBV30
TGCGCCAGCAGTCGGCGGAGGGGCGCAATCGCCGGGGAGCTGTTTTTT	CASSRRRGAIAGELFF	TRBJ2-2	NA	NA	TRBV10-1
TGTGCCACTAGTGAAGGAGAATACCTAAGCCAAGAGACCCAGTACTTC	CATSEGEYLSQETQYF	TRBJ2-5	NA	NA	TRBV19
TGCGCCAGCAGCCAAGAATATAGGGCTTTCTTT	CASSQEYRAFF	TRBJ1-1	NA	few	TRBV4-1
TGCGCCAGCAGCTCGACAGGGGGGGATAACTATGGCTACACCTTC	CASSSTGGDNYGYTF	TRBJ1-2	TRBD1	NA	TRBV5-1
TGTGCCAGCAGCCCGGGACTAGCGTCGGATGAGCAGTTCTTC	CASSPGLASDEQFF	TRBJ2-1	TRBD2	NA	TRBV11-3
TGTGCCAGCTCCCGGGGACAGGGGGTGGACACCATATATTTT	CASSRGQGVDTIYF	TRBJ1-3	TRBD1	NA	TRBV28
TGTGCCAGCCAAGCCGTCGGGACAGGGGTTCCGAACACTGAAGCTTTCTTT	CASQAVGTGVPNTEAFF	TRBJ1-1	TRBD1	NA	TRBV19
TGTGCCAGCAGCTTCCCTGGTCCCTACGAGCAGTACTTC	CASSFPGPYEQYF	TRBJ2-7	NA	NA	TRBV5-8
TGTGCCAGCATCGGCTACCTGGGCCAAGAAGCTAACACTGAAGCTTTCTTT	CASIGYLGQEANTEAFF	TRBJ1-1	NA	NA	TRBV7-6
TGTGCCAGCAGTGAAACCAGAGAGACCCAGTACTTC	CASSETRETQYF	TRBJ2-5	NA	few	TRBV6-1
TGTGCCAGCAGCTACGGGACTAGCGGCGGCAATGAGCAGTTCTTC	CASSYGTSGGNEQFF	TRBJ2-1	TRBD2	NA	TRBV5-4
TGTGCCAGCAGTTACTCGGGACAGGGCACCGGCTACACCTTC	CASSYSGQGTGYTF	TRBJ1-2	TRBD1	NA	TRBV6-5
TGTGCCAGCAGCAGTCGACGGAACACTGAAGCTTTCTTT	CASSSRRNTEAFF	TRBJ1-1	NA	NA	TRBV14
TGTGCCACCAGCAGCGACAGGGGCCCTTACGAGCAGTACTTC	CATSSDRGPYEQYF	TRBJ2-7	TRBD1	NA	TRBV15
TGCGCCAGCAGCTGGGGGACAGGCAGCAATCAGCCCCAGCATTTT	CASSWGTGSNQPQHF	TRBJ1-5	TRBD1	NA	TRBV5-1
TGTGCCAGCAGCTTGGCAGGGGCAGGGGACTATGGCTACACCTTC	CASSLAGAGDYGYTF	TRBJ1-2	NA	NA	TRBV5-6
TGTGCCAGTAGTATAGCAGGCGGACCCCCTCAGTTCTTC	CASSIAGGPPQFF	TRBJ2-1	NA	NA	TRBV19
TGCGCCAGCAGCTGGCGCACCCCGACTAGCGGAACCGGGGAGCTGTTTTTT	CASSWRTPTSGTGELFF	TRBJ2-2	TRBD2	few	TRBV5-1
TGTGCCAGCAGTAGGCCTCTAGCGGGAAGCTACGAGCAGTACTTC	CASSRPLAGSYEQYF	TRBJ2-7	TRBD2	once	TRBV6-5
TGTGCCAGCAGCACCTACTGGGGCAGCCAAGAGACCCAGTACTTC	CASSTYWGSQETQYF	TRBJ2-5	NA	NA	TRBV6-6
TGTGCCAGCAGCCAGGGGAACCAGGGGCAGTTCTTC	CASSQGNQGQFF	TRBJ2-1	NA	once	TRBV7-9
TGTGCCAGCAGTATGGGAAGACAGGGAGATCAGCCCCAGCATTTT	CASSMGRQGDQPQHF	TRBJ1-5	TRBD1	NA	TRBV6-6
TGTGCCAGCAGCTCCCCCTATCGTGGGACTAGCGTCCACGAGCAGTACTTC	CASSSPYRGTSVHEQYF	TRBJ2-7	TRBD2	few	TRBV5-6
TGTGCCAGCACCTTGGTTGGACAGGGCAATCAGCCCCAGCATTTT	CASTLVGQGNQPQHF	TRBJ1-5	TRBD1	NA	TRBV7-2
TGTGCCAGCAGTTTAGTAGGCGGAACCTCCTACGAGCAGTACTTC	CASSLVGGTSYEQYF	TRBJ2-7	NA	NA	TRBV27
TGTGCCAGCAGTTTGTTAACAGTCGGCGAGCAGTACTTC	CASSLLTVGEQYF	TRBJ2-7	NA	NA	TRBV28
TGTGCCAGCACTCCAGGGGGGGGGCTCTACGAGCAGTACTTC	CASTPGGGLYEQYF	TRBJ2-7	NA	NA	TRBV7-9
TGTGCCAGCAGCTTGGCCCAGGTTGAGGCGGAAGCTTTCTTT	CASSLAQVEAEAFF	TRBJ1-1	NA	NA	TRBV5-6
TGTGCCAGCAGCCGCGCCGGGCAGGACTCTACCAGGTGGGCTTTCTTT	CASSRAGQDSTRWAFF	TRBJ1-1	NA	NA	TRBV5-5
TGTGCTAGCAGCTTAGAAGCGGGAAGAGATAATGAGCAGTTCTTC	CASSLEAGRDNEQFF	TRBJ2-1	TRBD2	few	TRBV7-7